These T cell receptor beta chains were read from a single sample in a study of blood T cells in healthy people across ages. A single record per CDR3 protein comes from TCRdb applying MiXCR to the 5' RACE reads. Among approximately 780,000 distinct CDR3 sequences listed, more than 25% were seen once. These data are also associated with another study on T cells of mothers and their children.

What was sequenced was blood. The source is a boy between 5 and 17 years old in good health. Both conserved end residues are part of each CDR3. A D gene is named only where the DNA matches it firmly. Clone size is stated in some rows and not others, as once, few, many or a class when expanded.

cdr3_aa: CASSASGGTSYEQYF
cdr3_nt: TGTGCCAGCAGCGCTAGCGGGGGGACCTCCTACGAGCAGTACTTC
d_call: TRBD2
v_call: TRBV9
clone_size: few
j_call: TRBJ2-7

cdr3_aa: CASRVAPNTEAFF
cdr3_nt: TGTGCCAGCAGAGTGGCCCCGAACACTGAAGCTTTCTTT
d_call: -
v_call: TRBV12-3/TRBV12-4
clone_size: -
j_call: TRBJ1-1

cdr3_aa: CASSPSGGTGEQPQHF
cdr3_nt: TGTGCCAGCTCACCATCAGGCGGGACAGGGGAACAGCCCCAGCATTTT
d_call: TRBD1
v_call: TRBV18
clone_size: few
j_call: TRBJ1-5

cdr3_aa: CASIETGTGFGETQYF
cdr3_nt: TGTGCCAGTATTGAGACCGGGACAGGGTTCGGGGAGACCCAGTACTTC
d_call: TRBD1
v_call: TRBV19
clone_size: -
j_call: TRBJ2-5

cdr3_aa: CASSWGQINEQFF
cdr3_nt: TGCGCCAGCAGCTGGGGACAGATCAATGAGCAGTTCTTC
d_call: TRBD1
v_call: TRBV5-1
clone_size: many
j_call: TRBJ2-1

cdr3_aa: CAISEGLASEQFF
cdr3_nt: TGTGCCATCAGTGAGGGACTAGCCAGTGAGCAGTTCTTC
d_call: TRBD2
v_call: TRBV10-3
clone_size: -
j_call: TRBJ2-1

cdr3_aa: CSAAFQASGTSSYEQYF
cdr3_nt: TGCAGTGCCGCCTTCCAAGCTTCAGGGACAAGCTCCTACGAGCAGTACTTC
d_call: -
v_call: TRBV20-1
clone_size: -
j_call: TRBJ2-7

cdr3_aa: CAISETREQYF
cdr3_nt: TGTGCCATCAGTGAGACAAGGGAGCAGTACTTC
d_call: -
v_call: TRBV10-3
clone_size: few
j_call: TRBJ2-7

cdr3_aa: CSARPGPGEQFF
cdr3_nt: TGCAGTGCTCGACCCGGCCCAGGGGAGCAGTTCTTC
d_call: -
v_call: TRBV20-1
clone_size: -
j_call: TRBJ2-1

cdr3_aa: CASSTLAGRGNYGYTF
cdr3_nt: TGTGCCAGCAGCACCCTGGCAGGGAGGGGTAACTATGGCTACACCTTC
d_call: -
v_call: TRBV21-1
clone_size: -
j_call: TRBJ1-2

cdr3_aa: CASSRLGDRPSTDTQHF
cdr3_nt: TGTGCCAGCAGCCGCCTAGGTGACAGGCCTTCCACAGATACGCAGCATTTT
d_call: -
v_call: TRBV7-9
clone_size: -
j_call: TRBJ1-5

cdr3_aa: CASTPRGGTLAGNTIYF
cdr3_nt: TGTGCCAGCACCCCGAGAGGGGGCACTTTAGCTGGAAACACCATATATTTT
d_call: TRBD1
v_call: TRBV6-1
clone_size: -
j_call: TRBJ1-3

cdr3_aa: CASSLRQGILNTEAFF
cdr3_nt: TGTGCCAGCAGCCTCAGACAGGGAATATTGAACACTGAAGCTTTCTTT
d_call: TRBD1
v_call: TRBV5-5
clone_size: -
j_call: TRBJ1-1

cdr3_aa: CSTRVLGAETQYF
cdr3_nt: TGCAGTACTAGAGTGCTGGGGGCCGAGACCCAGTACTTC
d_call: -
v_call: TRBV20-1
clone_size: few
j_call: TRBJ2-5

cdr3_aa: CAISNGGEDKKLFF
cdr3_nt: TGTGCCATCTCCAACGGGGGCGAAGATAAAAAACTGTTTTTT
d_call: -
v_call: TRBV5-4
clone_size: -
j_call: TRBJ1-4

cdr3_aa: CATGNGINEKLFF
cdr3_nt: TGTGCCACCGGGAACGGGATTAATGAAAAACTGTTTTTT
d_call: -
v_call: TRBV10-3
clone_size: -
j_call: TRBJ1-4